This TCR beta chain was documented in a study of T cell repertoires in cytomegalovirus infection. This clonotype has at least ten counts. TCRdb passed the reads through MiXCR, listing each CDR3 protein once. The table shows 250,000 or so distinct CDR3 sequences, with around 9% occurring only once. The V gene's germline CDR1 is SEHNR and CDR2 FQNEAQ (reference sequence). This CDR3 comprises 15 residues. J lost 3 bases, V lost 4 bases, and 5 bases had no gene match. The rearrangement joins TRBV7-9 to TRBJ2-7; TRBD1 matches at 11 bases. This clonotype originated in a human donor in good health (CMV status not recorded). Some clones in this sample may be carry-over from other donors' samples. The sequencing sample was made of PBMCs. The CDR3 nucleotides are TGTGCCAGCAGCTCGACGGACAGGGGGCTCTACGAGCAGTACTTC. Protein sequence: CASSSTDRGLYEQYF.